This T cell receptor beta chain was captured by sequencing in a study of monozygotic twins with inflammatory bowel disease. General study points: No discrimination was achieved between different T cell subtypes. Using the inverse Simpson index, IBD patients had lower TCRbeta diversity than healthy co-twins. Varying immunosuppressive regimens may have increased patient repertoire variability.

Eight cDNA synthesis reactions were run for every sample. TCRdb re-called the 5' RACE reads; every CDR3 protein appears as one record, without DNA. The clone table shows roughly 90,000 distinct CDR3 sequences, with the ten largest holding roughly 7%. Comment on this clonotype: Its target is not known.

The sample consisted of blood. The receptor's source is a human donor with ulcerative colitis or Crohn's disease, or a healthy co-twin of an affected twin (not recorded which).

CDR3 loop: CASIPPGVNTEAFF. The rearrangement links TRBV27 to TRBJ1-1; as DNA is missing, the TRBD1 call by TCRdb cannot be tested. The CDR3 is 14 residues long. The V gene's germline CDR1 is MNHEY and CDR2 SMNVEV (reference sequence).